The 31 T cell receptor beta chains reported below all come from one sample, sequenced in a study of siplizumab effects on memory and regulatory T cells. TCRdb's table, derived via immunoSEQ multiplex PCR, lists solely in-frame clones and lacks some. The data show 87,000 or so clones, with roughly 94% seen just once and roughly 0.29% held by the top ten. The sample was non-Treg CD4+ T cells sorted from blood. Receptors were obtained from a human donor in good health.

The J gene is TRBJ2-1, the V gene TRBV30; a possible D gene is TRBD2 (7 bases). The V gene lost 0 bases and the J gene lost 2 bases, with 11 bases spanning the gap. CDR3 length: 15 amino acids. From germline, CDR1 is GTSNPN and CDR2 SVGIG (reference sequence). The CDR3 here is CAWSVGGGAYNEQFF. The CDR3 region has the DNA TGTGCCTGGAGTGTGGGCGGGGGCGCCTACAATGAGCAGTTCTTC.

The chain carries TRBV7-6 and TRBJ2-2; 8 bases fit TRBD1. The CDR3 runs 14 residues. Germline V lookup: CDR1 SGHVS, CDR2 FNYEAQ. V was clipped by 5 bases and J by 7 bases; unmatched bases: 6. The CDR3 bases are TGTGCCAGCAGCAAGGACAGGGTGGGCGGGGAGCTGTTTTTT. As protein: CASSKDRVGGELFF.

The rearrangement uses TRBV10-3 and TRBJ2-1, with a tentative D call TRBD2 (6 bases). V was pared by 6 bases and J by 8 bases, with 14 bases between. Germline V lookup: CDR1 ENHRY, CDR2 SYGVKD. There are 13 residues in the CDR3. The CDR3 sequence: CAIREPGGDEQFF. The CDR3 DNA reads TGTGCCATCAGAGAGCCCGGCGGGGATGAGCAGTTCTTC.

V is TRBV18 and J is TRBJ2-5, with D uncertain. CDR3 length equals 14 residues. The V end lost 0 bases, the J end lost 1 base, and 6 bases lay between the germline ends. Germline values: CDR1 KGHSH, CDR2 LQKENI. The CDR3 DNA sequence: TGTGCCAGCTCACCACCGGGGTCCCAAGAGACCCAGTACTTC. Translated: CASSPPGSQETQYF.

This clone was detected only once. This chain links TRBV12-5 with TRBJ1-1, with 7 positions matching TRBD1. Germline loops: CDR1 LGHNT, CDR2 FRNRAP. The trim removed 5 bases at V and 2 bases at J, leaving 5 bases unmatched. This CDR3 has 14 amino acids. CDR3 in amino acids: CASGRQGVNTEAFF. Here the CDR3 DNA reads TGTGCTAGTGGTCGACAGGGCGTCAACACTGAAGCTTTCTTT.

This chain uses TRBV9 with TRBJ2-3, with 7 bases that match TRBD1. Germline CDR1 is SGDLS and CDR2 is YYNGEE. V dropped 3 bases and J dropped 0; count of bases not matched to a gene: 7. The CDR3 spans 16 residues. CDR3 residues: CASSAGDSSSTDTQYF. The CDR3 DNA sequence: TGTGCCAGCAGCGCTGGGGACAGCTCTAGCACAGATACGCAGTATTTT.

The genes are TRBV11-3 and TRBJ2-7; D unclear. CDR1 and CDR2 from the germline V gene are SGHNT and YENEEA. This CDR3 has 13 residues. Trimming shortened V by 3 bases and J by 5 bases, and 11 bases separated the two germline ends. Written as DNA, the CDR3 is TGTGCCAGCAGCTTGCCCATATACCACGAGCAGTACTTC. As protein: CASSLPIYHEQYF.

The chain combines TRBV19 with TRBJ2-7; 7 bases fit TRBD1. This CDR3 is 14 amino acids long. Losses at the gene ends were 5 bases for V and 3 bases for J; bases not matched to a gene: 7. Germline V gene lookup returns CDR1 LNHDA and CDR2 SQIVND (reference sequence). For the CDR3, the DNA is TGTGCCAGTAGTTACTTCGGGACAGACTACGAGCAGTACTTC. As protein: CASSYFGTDYEQYF.

This clone occurred once. The rearrangement uses TRBV2 and TRBJ2-1; 12 nucleotides align to TRBD2. Looked up from germline, CDR1 is SNHLY and CDR2 is FYNNEI. The CDR3 spans 15 residues. After removal of 6 bases from V and 4 bases from J, the junction contained 4 bases not matched to a gene. DNA of the CDR3: TGTGCCAGCAGACCAACTAGCGGGGGGTACAATGAGCAGTTCTTC. Residues: CASRPTSGGYNEQFF.

This CDR3 reads CASSQIGTEAFF. DNA for the CDR3: TGCGCCAGCAGCCAGATTGGGACTGAAGCTTTCTTT. The V call is TRBV4-1, the J call TRBJ1-1; D is unresolved. The V end lost 3 bases, the J end lost 5 bases, and 7 bases lay between the germline ends. The germline gives CDR1 MGHRA, CDR2 YSYEKL. The CDR3 loop spans 12 amino acids.

The chain combines TRBV6-5 with TRBJ1-2; TRBD1 aligns across 8 bases. The CDR3 is made up of 16 amino acids. Trimming at V came to 2 bases and at J to 3 bases, leaving 8 bases not matched to a gene. Germline CDR1 reads MNHEY; CDR2 reads SVGAGI. This chain's CDR3 is CASSYGTGVTHYGYTF. Written as DNA, the CDR3 is TGTGCCAGCAGTTACGGGACAGGCGTAACTCACTATGGCTACACCTTC.

The gene calls are TRBV9 and TRBJ1-1, with D perhaps matching TRBD1 (5 bases). V was trimmed by 0 bases and J by 1 base, leaving 10 bases between them. Germline V lookup: CDR1 SGDLS, CDR2 YYNGEE. This CDR3 is built from 15 residues. The CDR3: CASSVEDGGNTEAFF. The CDR3 DNA sequence: TGTGCCAGCAGCGTAGAGGATGGGGGGAACACTGAAGCTTTCTTT.

This clone was seen only once. The chain carries TRBV6-1 and TRBJ2-1; D tentatively reads TRBD1 or TRBD2 (5 bases each). V lost 4 bases and J 5 bases, leaving 15 bases between the germline ends. Per the germline V gene, CDR1 is MNHNS and CDR2 is SASEGT. The CDR3 contains 15 residues. CDR3 coding DNA: TGTGCCAGCAGTGTTATTTTGGTGGGGGACAATGAGCAGTTCTTC. This gives the protein CASSVILVGDNEQFF.

V and J are TRBV7-9 and TRBJ1-2; possible D gene TRBD1, 6 bases. This CDR3 spans 12 amino acids. Looked up from germline, CDR1 is SEHNR and CDR2 is FQNEAQ (reference sequence). Trimming took off 3 bases at V and 4 bases at J, with 6 bases between the two ends. The CDR3 region is CASSLTGYGYTF. The CDR3 DNA follows: TGTGCCAGCAGCTTGACAGGCTATGGCTACACCTTC.

The rearrangement links TRBV9 to TRBJ2-5; D is tentatively TRBD1 or TRBD2 (5 bases each). In germline, CDR1 is SGDLS, CDR2 YYNGEE. V was trimmed by 0 bases and J by 5 bases, leaving 14 bases between them. CDR3 size: 15 residues. CDR3 DNA sequence: TGTGCCAGCAGCGTAGAGAGGGGCCCTGGGGAGACCCAGTACTTC. Its protein is CASSVERGPGETQYF.

This chain connects TRBV19 to TRBJ2-6; the D is unclear. Germline CDR1 and CDR2: LNHDA and SQIVND (reference sequence). The CDR3 covers 13 residues. Between the trimmed V and J ends, which lost 5 bases and 12 bases, there was a span of 14 bases. CDR3 nucleotide sequence: TGTGCCAGTAGTCCCGAAGACGGAACCGTCCTGACTTTC. Its protein is CASSPEDGTVLTF.

The J gene is TRBJ1-2, the V gene TRBV2; 10 bases map to TRBD1. The CDR3 length is 16 residues. CDR1 is SNHLY and CDR2 is FYNNEI in the germline V gene. V lost 8 bases to trimming and J lost 3 bases; unmatched junction nucleotides: 12. CDR3 sequence reads: CASHDGTGVFDYGYTF. In DNA, the CDR3 is TGTGCCAGCCACGATGGGACAGGGGTCTTCGACTATGGCTACACCTTC. Full variable domain (missing parts from reference TRBV2 and TRBJ1-2): EPEVTQTPSHQVTQMGQEVILRCVPISNHLYFYWYRQILGQKVEFLVSFYNNEISEKSEIFDDQFSVERPDGSNFTLKIRSTKLEDSAMYFCASHDGTGVFDYGYTFGSGTRLTVV.

This chain links TRBV5-4 with TRBJ2-1; D possibly uses TRBD1 or TRBD2 (5 bases each). CDR1 SGHNT and CDR2 YYREEE come from the germline V gene (reference sequence). The CDR3 spans 13 residues. V was cut by 4 bases and J by 6 bases, with 11 bases left in between. The CDR3 DNA sequence: TGTGCCAGCAGCCGGGGTGGGGGCAATGAGCAGTTCTTC. It specifies CASSRGGGNEQFF.

This chain joins TRBV11-3 and TRBJ1-6; 7 positions match TRBD1. Germline trimming cut 5 bases from V and 7 bases from J; bases unmatched to any gene: 5. The CDR3 loop spans 14 amino acids. The germline gives CDR1 SGHNT, CDR2 YENEEA. CDR3 amino acids: CASSQGQTNSPLHF. The CDR3 nucleotides read TGTGCCAGCAGCCAGGGACAGACGAATTCACCCCTCCACTTT.

This chain joins TRBV5-4 and TRBJ1-2; D not certain. This CDR3 comprises 13 residues. Germline CDR1 and CDR2: SGHNT and YYREEE (reference sequence). The V gene lost 2 bases and the J gene lost 8 bases, with 13 bases spanning the gap. The CDR3 DNA reads TGTGCCAGCAGCTTAATAGGGTTCTACGGCTACACCTTC. Amino acids: CASSLIGFYGYTF.

This chain uses TRBV9 with TRBJ1-4; a possible D gene is TRBD1 (6 bases). V lost 0 bases and J 7 bases, leaving 13 bases between the germline ends. CDR1 SGDLS and CDR2 YYNGEE come from the germline V gene. The CDR3 contains 15 residues. CDR3 region: CASSVAGAVGEKLFF. CDR3 coding DNA: TGTGCCAGCAGCGTAGCGGGGGCGGTGGGTGAAAAACTGTTTTTT.

The chain couples TRBV7-8 to TRBJ1-3; 7 nucleotides agree with TRBD1. The CDR3 runs to 14 residues. The junction had 6 bases not matched to a gene; V was cut back by 7 bases and J by 3 bases. The germline V gene has CDR1 SGHVS and CDR2 FQNEAQ. CDR3 sequence: CASTRQGYGNTIYF. CDR3 DNA: TGTGCCAGCACACGACAGGGTTATGGAAACACCATATATTTT.

J is TRBJ2-5 and V is TRBV6-1, with D possibly being TRBD1 (6 bases). Germline V gene sequence: CDR1 MNHNS, CDR2 SASEGT. Trimming shortened V by 3 bases and J by 4 bases, and 12 bases separated the two germline ends. The CDR3 is 14 amino acids. DNA of the CDR3: TGTGCCAGCAGTGAGGGCAGGGGTCGAGAGACCCAGTACTTC. Protein sequence: CASSEGRGRETQYF.

This clone appeared a single time. This chain links TRBV6-6 with TRBJ2-7; 9 nucleotides line up with TRBD2. V lost 10 bases to trimming and J lost 4 bases; unmatched junction nucleotides: 11. The CDR3 is made up of 14 amino acids. In germline, CDR1 is MNHNY, CDR2 SVGAGI (reference sequence). CDR3 nucleotides: TGTGCCATCTATATGCGACTAGCGGAGTACGAGCAGTACTTC. It is translated as CAIYMRLAEYEQYF.

V is TRBV15 and J is TRBJ2-3, with 7 bases that match TRBD2. Unmatched junction bases numbered 11, after V lost 6 bases and J lost 8 bases. CDR3 length: 14 residues. CDR1 and CDR2 from the germline V gene are LNHNV and YYDKDF (reference sequence). The CDR3 region has the DNA TGTGCCACCAGTGGGCCGGGGAGGGGTGTTACGCAGTATTTT. Its protein product is CATSGPGRGVTQYF.

The rearrangement links TRBV7-8 to TRBJ1-4; no definite D call. The CDR3 sequence is 16 residues long. V lost 2 bases to trimming and J lost 7 bases, with 17 bases between them. CDR1 is SGHVS and CDR2 is FQNEAQ in the germline V gene. The CDR3 region has the DNA TGTGCCAGCAGCTTATCAGAGTCCGGGATCGGTGAAAAACTGTTTTTT. Its translation: CASSLSESGIGEKLFF.

This chain links TRBV19 with TRBJ2-2; the match to TRBD1 covers 11 bases. CDR1 LNHDA and CDR2 SQIVND come from the germline V gene (reference sequence). J lost 5 bases, V lost 10 bases, and 9 bases had no gene match. The CDR3 covers 15 residues. CDR3 sequence: CATRWGDRGTGELFF. The CDR3, as DNA: TGTGCCACCCGTTGGGGGGACAGGGGGACCGGGGAGCTGTTTTTT.

The chain has TRBV5-1 and TRBJ2-7; 9 nucleotides align to TRBD1. J was trimmed by 3 bases and V by 3 bases; bases with no gene match: 7. This CDR3 is built from 15 residues. In germline, CDR1 is SGHRS, CDR2 YFSETQ. As DNA, the CDR3 is TGCGCCAGCAGCTCGGAACCGGGACAGGGCTACGAGCAGTACTTC. Amino acid sequence: CASSSEPGQGYEQYF.

This chain joins TRBV18 and TRBJ1-1; no firm D call. The CDR3 extends over 13 amino acids. From germline, CDR1 is KGHSH and CDR2 LQKENI. V gave up 0 bases and J gave up 6 bases, with 8 bases separating them. DNA of the CDR3: TGTGCCAGCTCACCACCGACTCGTGCTGAAGCTTTCTTT. This translates into CASSPPTRAEAFF.

This clone was seen a handful of times. The J gene is TRBJ1-1, the V gene TRBV4-1, with D unresolved. CDR3 length: 13 amino acids. Germline V gives CDR1 MGHRA, CDR2 YSYEKL. Trimming pared 1 base from V and 4 bases from J, leaving 7 bases between. DNA of the CDR3: TGCGCCAGCAGCCAAGTGTCTGGCACTGAAGCTTTCTTT. Its translation is CASSQVSGTEAFF.

V gene TRBV18 combines with J gene TRBJ2-2; D unclear. The CDR3 length is 11 residues. CDR1 is KGHSH, CDR2 LQKENI, per germline. V was pared by 3 bases and J by 6 bases, with 2 bases between. The CDR3: CASSPSGELFF. The CDR3 DNA is TGTGCCAGCTCACCGTCCGGGGAGCTGTTTTTT.